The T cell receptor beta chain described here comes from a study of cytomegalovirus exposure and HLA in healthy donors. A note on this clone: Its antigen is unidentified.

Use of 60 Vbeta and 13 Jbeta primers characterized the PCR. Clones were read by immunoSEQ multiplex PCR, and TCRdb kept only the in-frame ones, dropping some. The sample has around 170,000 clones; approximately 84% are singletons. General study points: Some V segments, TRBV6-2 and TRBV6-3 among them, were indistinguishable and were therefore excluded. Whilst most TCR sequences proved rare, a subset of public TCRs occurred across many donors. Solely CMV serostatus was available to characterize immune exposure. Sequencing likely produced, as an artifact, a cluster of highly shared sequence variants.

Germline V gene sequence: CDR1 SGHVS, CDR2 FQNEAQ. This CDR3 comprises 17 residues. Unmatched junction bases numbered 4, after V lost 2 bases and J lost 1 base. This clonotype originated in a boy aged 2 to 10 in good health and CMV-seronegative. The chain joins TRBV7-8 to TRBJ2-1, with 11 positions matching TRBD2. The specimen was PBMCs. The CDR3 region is CASSLFSGRASYNEQFF. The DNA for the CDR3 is TGTGCCAGCAGCTTATTTAGCGGGAGGGCGTCCTACAATGAGCAGTTCTTC.